The present TCR beta chain was sequenced within a study of spatial heterogeneity in lung cancer. About the research overall: Sequencing consistently turned up more beta-chain sequences than alpha-chain sequences. Study observations and caveats: Nonsynonymous mutation counts, ubiquitous and regional, were tracked by the respective counts of ubiquitous and regional expanded TCRs. Tracking of tumor mutation counts was seen in expanded intratumoral alpha and beta TCR counts.

Time point noted: sample taken at primary tumor resection. The donors, fewer than 90 patients with untreated early-stage non-small cell lung cancer, provided the samples. Researchers sequenced whole RNA taken from tumor, nontumor lung or frozen PBMC without sorting. The CDR3 is 16 amino acids. Trimming at V came to 8 bases and at J to 4 bases, leaving 15 bases not matched to a gene. CDR1 and CDR2 (germline): SGHDT, YYEEEE. This clonotype was observed at least ten times. The target antigen is unknown. TCRdb called the 5' RACE reads again in MiXCR, with one record for every CDR3 protein. There are about 100,000 distinct CDR3 sequences in the sample; approximately 4% occur only once, and 20% to 25% lies in the top ten.

The rearrangement joins TRBV5-6 to TRBJ1-5, with 7 bases matching TRBD1. The source of this sequence is a male donor with early-stage non-small cell lung cancer. This specimen was lung tumor tissue, taken at surgery. The CDR3 DNA reads as TGTGCCAGTAAACGTTCCGGACGGGACAGTAATCAGCCCCAGCATTTT. Its translation is CASKRSGRDSNQPQHF.